This paragraph reports one T cell receptor beta chain. Antigen: not known. Time point of the sample: week 23, last vaccination. Vaccinated patients received 300 ug of mutant IDH1 20-mer peptide per dose, with topical imiquimod. Germline CDR1 SGHRS, CDR2 YFSETQ. The CDR3 runs 13 residues. Trimming shortened V by 4 bases and J by 5 bases, and 12 bases separated the two germline ends. Here immunoSEQ multiplex PCR was the method, and the copy in TCRdb shows in-frame clones only, minus some. The sample includes 43,000 or so clones, less than 85% of them seen just once. This sample was included in a study of a mutant IDH1 vaccine in newly diagnosed glioma. As for the study in general: Eight vaccinations were given in weeks 1, 3, 5, 7, 11, 15, 19 and 23.

The chain employs TRBV5-1 and TRBJ1-2; no clear D. This material consisted of PBMCs, taken from a glioma patient whose treatment included an IDH1 peptide vaccine. This TCR was recovered from a woman under 30 with glioma. Some clones in this sample may be carry-over from other donors' samples. CDR3 in amino acids: CASSTGVEYGYTF. The DNA for the CDR3 is TGCGCCAGCAGCACCGGGGTAGAATATGGCTACACCTTC.